These 29 T cell receptor beta chains were all obtained from the same sample, sequenced in a study of blood T cell repertoires in COVID-19. TCRdb's copy holds only in-frame clones and misses some; the assay was immunoSEQ multiplex PCR. In the table there are about 130,000 clones, around 83% of which are singletons. The sample comprised peripheral blood. Receptor source: a man aged 60-69 years with acute or convalescent COVID-19.

This clone came up a few times. The rearrangement uses TRBV19 and TRBJ1-5; a possible D gene is TRBD1 (5 bases). CDR3 length: 15 residues. From germline, CDR1 is LNHDA and CDR2 SQIVND (reference sequence). With 3 bases removed from V and 4 bases from J, the gap between germline ends came to 13 bases. The CDR3: CASSIDARVNQPQHF. The CDR3 region has the DNA TGTGCCAGTAGTATCGATGCCAGGGTTAATCAGCCCCAGCATTTT.

The CDR3 DNA reads as TGTGCCAGCAGCCAAGAATCCCCGAACTGGTCACCCCTCCACTTT. Residues: CASSQESPNWSPLHF. The chain joins TRBV3-1 (or the pseudogene TRBV3-2) to TRBJ1-6; D not certain. Deletions cut 0 bases from V and 10 bases from J, with 13 bases between. This CDR3 comprises 15 residues. Germline assignment: CDR1 LGHDT and CDR2 YNNKEL (reference sequence).

The chain links TRBV27 to TRBJ1-6; D call uncertain. The CDR3 spans 16 residues. Germline CDR1 is MNHEY and CDR2 is SMNVEV (reference sequence). V was cut by 3 bases and J by 9 bases, with 18 bases left in between. In nucleotides, the CDR3 is TGTGCCAGCAGTTTGACCCCCGGGGAGGGAACTTCACCCCTCCACTTT. Its translation is CASSLTPGEGTSPLHF.

This clone was detected only a few times. The V and J genes are TRBV6-6 and TRBJ1-1; D gene unclear. This CDR3 has 14 amino acids. The V end was cut by 1 base, the J end by 5 bases, with 11 bases between. Per germline, CDR1 MNHNY and CDR2 SVGAGI (reference sequence). The CDR3 is CASSYYGRETEAFF. CDR3 coding DNA: TGTGCCAGCAGTTACTATGGACGGGAAACTGAAGCTTTCTTT.

V gene TRBV6-6 combines with J gene TRBJ1-2; D is perhaps TRBD1 (5 bases). This CDR3 has 16 residues. The germline V gene has CDR1 MNHNY and CDR2 SVGAGI (reference sequence). Deletions cut 11 bases from V and 4 bases from J, with 26 bases between. The CDR3 DNA reads as TGTGCCTGCGGGGGGGAGAGCGGGGTATCCCGCTATGGCTACACCTTC. This encodes CACGGESGVSRYGYTF.

The chain links TRBV7-9 to TRBJ1-1, with D possibly TRBD1 on 5 matching bases. Germline V gene lookup returns CDR1 SEHNR and CDR2 FQNEAQ (reference sequence). V was cut by 5 bases and J by 5 bases, with 18 bases left in between. This CDR3 is built from 15 residues. CDR3 in DNA: TGTGCCAGCAGCCCTCGTTACAGGTCTGATACTGAAGCTTTCTTT. Translated: CASSPRYRSDTEAFF.

V is TRBV18 and J is TRBJ2-7; 9 bases align to TRBD2. Trimming removed 6 bases from V and 0 bases from J; junction bases left unmatched: 6. CDR1 is KGHSH and CDR2 is LQKENI in the germline V gene. The CDR3 length is 15 residues. CDR3 bases: TGTGCCAGCTCCCTACTAGCGGGTCCCTCCTACGAGCAGTACTTC. Amino acid sequence: CASSLLAGPSYEQYF.

This clone was seen once. The chain links TRBV4-2 to TRBJ1-5; TRBD1 agrees at 8 bases. After removal of 3 bases from V and 7 bases from J, the junction contained 8 bases not matched to a gene. This CDR3 is built from 15 residues. Germline values: CDR1 LGHNA, CDR2 YNFKEQ. CDR3 bases: TGTGCCAGCAGCCACGCTGGACAGGGTGGACAGCCCCAGCATTTT. Encoded protein: CASSHAGQGGQPQHF.

The CDR3 loop is CASSSPSGSYEQYF. DNA of the CDR3: TGTGCCAGCAGCTCCCCTAGCGGGAGCTACGAGCAGTACTTC. The chain recombines TRBV7-9 with TRBJ2-7; 10 bases line up with TRBD2. This CDR3 has 14 amino acids. J lost 3 bases, V lost 4 bases, and 3 bases had no gene match. Germline CDR1 SEHNR, CDR2 FQNEAQ (reference sequence). Looking up the rest from reference TRBV7-9 and TRBJ2-7 gives the full variable domain: DTGVSQNPRHKITKRGQNVTFRCDPISEHNRLYWYRQTLGQGPEFLTYFQNEAQLEKSRLLSDRFSAERPKGSFSTLEIQRTEQGDSAMYLCASSSPSGSYEQYFGPGTRLTVT.

This sequence joins TRBV5-4 and TRBJ1-1; a possible D gene is TRBD1 (5 bases). Germline V gene lookup returns CDR1 SGHNT and CDR2 YYREEE (reference sequence). Trimming stripped 4 bases from V and 1 base from J, with 11 bases between. The CDR3 consists of 14 residues. Written as DNA, the CDR3 is TGTGCCAGCAGCCTTGACAGCCGGAACACTGAAGCTTTCTTT. Protein: CASSLDSRNTEAFF.

V is TRBV9 and J is TRBJ2-1; 12 nucleotides match TRBD1. This CDR3 has 16 amino acids. The J segment lost 8 bases and the V segment lost 0 bases, leaving 6 bases of the junction unmatched. In germline, CDR1 is SGDLS, CDR2 YYNGEE. The CDR3 DNA reads as TGTGCCAGCAGCGTAGGGGACAGGGGGCTTGGGTATGAGCAGTTCTTC. The encoded protein is CASSVGDRGLGYEQFF.

CDR3 residues: CASSVSNYGYTF. DNA of the CDR3: TGTGCCAGCAGCGTATCAAACTATGGCTACACCTTC. This chain uses TRBV9 with TRBJ1-2; D is uncertain. CDR3 size: 12 residues. Trimming removed 1 base at V and 2 bases at J, with 3 bases between. Per germline, CDR1 SGDLS and CDR2 YYNGEE. The full variable domain, with the rest looked up from reference TRBV9 and TRBJ1-2, is DSGVTQTPKHLITATGQRVTLRCSPRSGDLSVYWYQQSLDQGLQFLIQYYNGEERAKGNILERFSAQQFPDLHSELNLSSLELGDSALYFCASSVSNYGYTFGSGTRLTVV.

This clone was seen only a few times. This rearrangement joins TRBV27 to TRBJ2-1, with D perhaps matching TRBD1 (6 bases). The germline V and J ends were trimmed by 4 bases and 4 bases, with 11 bases remaining between them. CDR3 length: 14 amino acids. Germline CDR1 MNHEY, CDR2 SMNVEV (reference sequence). CDR3 residues: CASSSRDIYNEQFF. The CDR3 DNA follows: TGTGCCAGCAGTTCCCGGGACATATACAATGAGCAGTTCTTC.

This clone was seen just once. The chain recombines TRBV29-1 with TRBJ2-7, with a weak D call TRBD1 (5 bases). Germline CDR1 reads SQVTM; CDR2 reads ANQGSEA. V dropped 6 bases and J dropped 7 bases, with 13 bases sitting between them. The CDR3 is 11 residues long. The CDR3 reads CSVGAVGEQYF. CDR3 nucleotide sequence: TGCAGCGTAGGGGCGGTGGGGGAGCAGTACTTC.

The chain couples TRBV3-1 (or the pseudogene TRBV3-2) to TRBJ2-1, with 11 nucleotides matching TRBD2. Germline lookup yields CDR1 LGHDT and CDR2 YNNKEL (reference sequence). Trimming cost V 8 bases and J 7 bases; bases outside gene matches: 10. The length of the CDR3 is 15 residues. The CDR3 region has the DNA TGTGCCAGCCAGATAGCGGGAGGGCCGGCGAATGAGCAGTTCTTC. It is translated as CASQIAGGPANEQFF.

The chain is built from TRBV20-1 and TRBJ1-5; possible D gene TRBD1, 5 bases. CDR1 and CDR2 from the germline V gene are DFQATT and SNEGSKA (reference sequence). This CDR3 is built from 16 residues. With 3 bases removed from V and 3 bases from J, the gap between germline ends came to 18 bases. Written as DNA, the CDR3 is TGCAGTGCTAGTGCTGCCCCCGGGGGGGACAATCAGCCCCAGCATTTT. Protein: CSASAAPGGDNQPQHF.

This chain joins TRBV28 and TRBJ1-1; 7 nucleotides match TRBD1. The ends lost 4 bases at V and 9 bases at J; junction bases unmatched: 5. Germline V gene data show CDR1 as MDHEN and CDR2 as SYDVKM. The CDR3 extends over 12 amino acids. The CDR3 loop reads CASSWETGKAFF. CDR3 nucleotide sequence: TGTGCCAGCAGTTGGGAGACAGGGAAAGCTTTCTTT.

The chain combines TRBV30 with TRBJ2-3; 9 bases align to TRBD2. The V gene's germline CDR1 is GTSNPN and CDR2 SVGIG (reference sequence). The CDR3 runs 13 residues. Trimming at V came to 7 bases and at J to 4 bases, leaving 6 bases not matched to a gene. The CDR3 bases are TGTGCCTACTCGACTAGCGGTCCAGATACGCAGTATTTT. Encoded protein: CAYSTSGPDTQYF.

The rearrangement joins TRBV19 to TRBJ2-5; weak D call: TRBD1 (6 bases). Germline CDR1 LNHDA, CDR2 SQIVND (reference sequence). This CDR3 region has 14 residues. V lost 3 bases, J lost 5 bases, and 13 bases lay in between. CDR3 protein: CASSIGQPGETQYF. CDR3 DNA sequence: TGTGCCAGTAGTATTGGACAGCCGGGGGAGACCCAGTACTTC.

The V and J genes are TRBV5-1 and TRBJ1-2, with D perhaps matching TRBD1 (5 bases). CDR3 length equals 14 residues. The V end lost 1 base, the J end lost 3 bases, and 10 bases lay between the germline ends. From germline, CDR1 is SGHRS and CDR2 YFSETQ. The CDR3 DNA reads as TGCGCCAGCAGCTTGCTTCAGGGTGACTATGGCTACACCTTC. Its protein product is CASSLLQGDYGYTF.

This rearrangement joins TRBV28 to TRBJ2-1; 9 bases agree with TRBD1. The CDR3 totals 16 residues. Germline CDR1 and CDR2: MDHEN and SYDVKM. The junction had 12 bases not matched to a gene; V was cut back by 6 bases and J by 6 bases. The CDR3 bases are TGTGCCAGCAGCTTAGCCGGGACAGGGTTGACCAATGAGCAGTTCTTC. Its protein is CASSLAGTGLTNEQFF.

The chain links TRBV4-1 to TRBJ2-3; D unclear. V was pared by 5 bases and J by 2 bases, with 8 bases between. The CDR3 length is 13 residues. The germline V gene has CDR1 MGHRA and CDR2 YSYEKL. In DNA, the CDR3 is TGCGCCAGCAGCTTACGACTCACAGATACGCAGTATTTT. This codes for CASSLRLTDTQYF.

The rearrangement uses TRBV6-5 and TRBJ1-2; unclear D gene. Germline V gene sequence: CDR1 MNHEY, CDR2 SVGAGI. The germline V and J ends were trimmed by 6 bases and 2 bases, with 10 bases remaining between them. CDR3 length: 13 residues. This CDR3 is CASSTTVNYGYTF. The CDR3 DNA follows: TGTGCCAGCAGCACCACAGTGAACTATGGCTACACCTTC.

The chain couples TRBV5-1 to TRBJ1-2; 8 nucleotides line up with TRBD1. The CDR3 has 13 amino acids. With 4 bases clipped from V and 4 bases from J, the junction kept 3 bases outside the gene matches. CDR1 is SGHRS and CDR2 is YFSETQ in the germline V gene. DNA for the CDR3: TGCGCCAGCAGCACCGGGACAGGCTATGGCTACACCTTC. Its translation: CASSTGTGYGYTF.

This sequence joins TRBV10-3 and TRBJ2-1, with D maybe TRBD1 (6 bases). Germline lookup yields CDR1 ENHRY and CDR2 SYGVKD. Trimming took 4 bases from V and 10 from J, leaving 8 bases between them. The CDR3 length is 11 residues. The CDR3 protein is CAISADREQFF. CDR3 nucleotide sequence: TGTGCCATCAGTGCAGACAGGGAGCAGTTCTTC.

The chain is built from TRBV3-1 (or the pseudogene TRBV3-2) and TRBJ1-6; D gene uncertain. Trimming left V 1 base short and J 5 bases short, with 12 bases between. This CDR3 is built from 16 residues. The germline V gene encodes CDR1 LGHDT and CDR2 YNNKEL (reference sequence). The CDR3 sequence: CASSQGTGGNNSPLHF. As DNA, the CDR3 is TGTGCCAGCAGCCAAGGTACGGGCGGGAATAATTCACCCCTCCACTTT.

The genes are TRBV5-1 and TRBJ2-4; 14 positions match TRBD2. V shed 0 bases, J shed 8 bases, and the junction held 4 bases outside the gene matches. CDR1 SGHRS and CDR2 YFSETQ come from the germline V gene. The CDR3 runs 16 residues. This chain's CDR3 is CASSLAGTSGRDIQYF. The CDR3 DNA sequence: TGCGCCAGCAGCTTGGCCGGGACTAGCGGGAGAGACATTCAGTACTTC.

This clone is a singleton in its sample. The rearrangement links TRBV2 to TRBJ1-1; 9 bases are a match to TRBD1. CDR3 length: 14 residues. Germline assignment: CDR1 SNHLY and CDR2 FYNNEI. With 8 bases clipped from V and 4 bases from J, the junction kept 8 bases outside the gene matches. CDR3 DNA sequence: TGTGCCAGCCGGTACAGGGGGCAGGTCACTGAAGCTTTCTTT. It translates to CASRYRGQVTEAFF. The full variable domain, with the rest looked up from reference TRBV2 and TRBJ1-1, is EPEVTQTPSHQVTQMGQEVILRCVPISNHLYFYWYRQILGQKVEFLVSFYNNEISEKSEIFDDQFSVERPDGSNFTLKIRSTKLEDSAMYFCASRYRGQVTEAFFGQGTRLTVV.

The V call is TRBV23-1, the J call TRBJ2-1, with 7 bases fitting TRBD1. TRBV23-1 is an ORF, and what it does is uncertain. The CDR3 sequence is 19 residues long. Trimming cost V 4 bases and J 0 bases; bases outside gene matches: 15. The CDR3 DNA reads TGCGCCAGCAGTCTCCCACCGGGACAGCAAACCCCCTCCTACAATGAGCAGTTCTTC. Residues: CASSLPPGQQTPSYNEQFF.